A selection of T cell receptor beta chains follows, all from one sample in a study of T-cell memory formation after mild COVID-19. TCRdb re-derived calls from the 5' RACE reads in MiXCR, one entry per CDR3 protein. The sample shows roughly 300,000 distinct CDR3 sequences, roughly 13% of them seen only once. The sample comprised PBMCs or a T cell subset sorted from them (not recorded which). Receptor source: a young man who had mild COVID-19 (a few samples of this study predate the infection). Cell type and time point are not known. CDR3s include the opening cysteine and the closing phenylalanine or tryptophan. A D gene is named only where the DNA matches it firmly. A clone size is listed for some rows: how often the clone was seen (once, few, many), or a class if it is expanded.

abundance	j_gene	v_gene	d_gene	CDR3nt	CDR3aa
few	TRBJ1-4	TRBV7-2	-	TGTGCCAGCAGCTTAGCGTGGGGAGACAAACTGTTTTTT	CASSLAWGDKLFF
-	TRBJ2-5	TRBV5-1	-	TGCGCCAGCAGCTTGGGGAGCAACCAAGAGACCCAGTACTTC	CASSLGSNQETQYF
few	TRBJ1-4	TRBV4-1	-	TGCGCCAGCAGCTTGACGGGTTGGGAAAAACTGTTTTTT	CASSLTGWEKLFF
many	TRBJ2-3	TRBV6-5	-	TGTGCCAGCAGTTACCAGGGTTTAGGAGATACGCAGTATTTT	CASSYQGLGDTQYF
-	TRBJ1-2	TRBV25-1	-	TGTGCCAGCAGTGAAGGGAGGATGTATGGCTACACCTTC	CASSEGRMYGYTF
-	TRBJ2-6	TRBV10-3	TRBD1	TGTGCCATCAGTGATTCAGGGGGTGATGGGGCCAACGTCCTGACTTTC	CAISDSGGDGANVLTF
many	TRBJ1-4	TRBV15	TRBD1	TGTGCCACCAAAGATAACAGGGGTCTCGAAGCTAATGAAAAACTGTTTTTT	CATKDNRGLEANEKLFF
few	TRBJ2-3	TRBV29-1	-	TGCAGCGTTGAAGATCTGGGCAGAGCTAGCACAGATACGCAGTATTTT	CSVEDLGRASTDTQYF
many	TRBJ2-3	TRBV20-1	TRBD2	TGCAGTGCTATTGGACTAGCGGGTACTAGCACAGATACGCAGTATTTT	CSAIGLAGTSTDTQYF
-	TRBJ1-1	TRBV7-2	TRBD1	TGTGCCAGCAGCTCACAGGGGGCTGTAAGGGCTGAAGCTTTCTTT	CASSSQGAVRAEAFF
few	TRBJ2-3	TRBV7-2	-	TGTGCCAGCAGCTTAAGGCGGGCGGGCCGTGCCGATACGCAGTATTTT	CASSLRRAGRADTQYF
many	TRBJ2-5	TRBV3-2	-	TGTGCCAGCAGCCAAGGACAGGGGGAAGAGACCCAGTACTTC	CASSQGQGEETQYF
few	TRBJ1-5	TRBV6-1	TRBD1	TGTGCCAGCAGGAGATCTGACAGGGTTAGACAGCCCCAGCATTTT	CASRRSDRVRQPQHF
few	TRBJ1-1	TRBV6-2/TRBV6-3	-	TGTGCCAGCAGTTGGCGCAGGGGTGACACTGAAGCTTTCTTT	CASSWRRGDTEAFF
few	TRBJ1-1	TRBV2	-	TGTGCCAGCAATACAGGTACGAACACTGAAGCTTTCTTT	CASNTGTNTEAFF
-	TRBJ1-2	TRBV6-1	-	TGTGCCAGCAGTGCAACAGTCGGCTACACCTTC	CASSATVGYTF
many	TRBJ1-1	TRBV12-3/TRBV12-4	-	TGTGCCAGCAGCCCTGGGGGGGACTACACTGAAGCTTTCTTT	CASSPGGDYTEAFF
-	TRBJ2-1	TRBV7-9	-	TGTGCCAGCAGCCCCCCGTCAGTAATCACCTACAATGAGCAGTTCTTC	CASSPPSVITYNEQFF
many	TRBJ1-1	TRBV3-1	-	TGTGCCAGCAGCCATCCAGGGGCGATGAACACTGAAGCTTTCTTT	CASSHPGAMNTEAFF
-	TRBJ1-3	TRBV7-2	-	TGTGCCAGCAGCTCCCTGACTGGAAACACCATATATTTT	CASSSLTGNTIYF
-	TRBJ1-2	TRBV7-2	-	TGTGCCAGCAGCTCCGGGGCCAGGCCCGGCTATGGCTACACCTTC	CASSSGARPGYGYTF
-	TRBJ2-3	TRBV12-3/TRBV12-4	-	TGTGCCAGCAGGTGGGACACCCAGGGCACAGATACGCAGTATTTT	CASRWDTQGTDTQYF
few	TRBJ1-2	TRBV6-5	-	TGTGCCAGCAGTTACTCGAACAGGGATTTAGATGGCTACACCTTC	CASSYSNRDLDGYTF
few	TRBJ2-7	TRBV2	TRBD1	TGTGCCAGCAGCGCCGGGACAGGGTGGTGGGAGCAGTACTTC	CASSAGTGWWEQYF
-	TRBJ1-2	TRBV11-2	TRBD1	TGTGCCAGCAGCTTAGAGGCCAAGACAGGGGGAGACTATGGCTACACCTTC	CASSLEAKTGGDYGYTF
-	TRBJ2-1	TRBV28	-	TGTGCCAGCAGGGAGGGGTTCTACAATGAGCAGTTCTTC	CASREGFYNEQFF
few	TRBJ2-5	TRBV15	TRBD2	TGTGCCACCAGCAGTACTAGCGGGGCCCGGAGGGGTGGAGAGACCCAGTACTTC	CATSSTSGARRGGETQYF
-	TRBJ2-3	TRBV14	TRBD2	TGTGCCAGCAGCCCAAGTTCGGGGGGGTGGATAACGGATACGCAGTATTTT	CASSPSSGGWITDTQYF
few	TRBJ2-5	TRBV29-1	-	TGCAGCTCCCGTGATTGGGAGACCCAGTACTTC	CSSRDWETQYF
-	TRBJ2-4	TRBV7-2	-	TGTGCCAGCAGCAACTCGGCAGGGCCCGCGATAAACATTCAGTACTTC	CASSNSAGPAINIQYF
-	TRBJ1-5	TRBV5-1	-	TGCGCCAGCCGACAGGCTTTCAATCAGCCCCAGCATTTT	CASRQAFNQPQHF
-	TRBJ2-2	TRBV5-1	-	TGCGCCAGCGTAGTCGGGGGGCCGAACACCGGGGAGCTGTTTTTT	CASVVGGPNTGELFF
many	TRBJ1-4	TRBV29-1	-	TGCAGCGTTGGGAACGTAGCGGATGAAAAACTGTTTTTT	CSVGNVADEKLFF
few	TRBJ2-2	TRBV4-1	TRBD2	TGCGCCAGCAGCCATCCCGGACTAGCGGGGGTCACCGGGGAGCTGTTTTTT	CASSHPGLAGVTGELFF
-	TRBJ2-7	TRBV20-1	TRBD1	TGCAGTGCCAGGACAGGGGCTTCCTACGAGCAGTACTTC	CSARTGASYEQYF
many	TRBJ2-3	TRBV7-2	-	TGTGCCAGCAGCCCTGTTACAGATACGCAGTATTTT	CASSPVTDTQYF
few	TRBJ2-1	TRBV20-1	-	TGCAGTGCTAGAGATCGGCAGGGTCACTCCTACAATGAGCAGTTCTTC	CSARDRQGHSYNEQFF
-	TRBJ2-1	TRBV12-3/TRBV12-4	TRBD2	TGTGCCAGCAGTAGGGCTAGCGGGGGTTGGGGTGAGCAGTTCTTC	CASSRASGGWGEQFF
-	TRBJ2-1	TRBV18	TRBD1	TGTGCCAGCTCCCGGGACAGGGAAGGCAATGAGCAGTTCTTC	CASSRDREGNEQFF
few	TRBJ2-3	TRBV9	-	TGTGCCAGCAGCGTAGCTACCAGCACAGATACGCAGTATTTT	CASSVATSTDTQYF
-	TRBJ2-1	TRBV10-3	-	TGTGCCACCCATAGAGGGGACTACAATGAGCAGTTCTTC	CATHRGDYNEQFF
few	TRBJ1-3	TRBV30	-	TGTGCCTGGAGTCCGGGACCCGCAAACACCATATATTTT	CAWSPGPANTIYF
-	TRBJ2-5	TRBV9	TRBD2	TGTGCCAGCAGCCCGCGGACTAGCGGGGGGGCCGAGGGTGAGGAGACCCAGTACTTC	CASSPRTSGGAEGEETQYF
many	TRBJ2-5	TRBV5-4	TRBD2	TGTGCCAGCAGCCAGACTAGCGGGCCAGAGACCCAGTACTTC	CASSQTSGPETQYF
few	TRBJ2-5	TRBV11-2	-	TGTGCCAGCAGCCCACCCGCTCAGGGGAAAGAGACCCAGTACTTC	CASSPPAQGKETQYF
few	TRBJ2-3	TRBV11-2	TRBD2	TGTGCCAGCAGCCCCCTCACCGGGGGGACAGATACGCAGTATTTT	CASSPLTGGTDTQYF
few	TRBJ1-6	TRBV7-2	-	TGTGCCAGCAGCCCGACCCATTCACCCCTCCACTTT	CASSPTHSPLHF
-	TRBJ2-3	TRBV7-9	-	TGTGCCAGCAGTACCCGGGGTACCACTAGCACAGATACGCAGTATTTT	CASSTRGTTSTDTQYF
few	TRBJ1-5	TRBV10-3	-	TGTGCCATCAGTCGCGACAGAAATAGCAATCAGCCCCAGCATTTT	CAISRDRNSNQPQHF